Each of the 2 T cell receptor beta chains below was sequenced from the same sample in a study of beta chain features in type 1 diabetes. The isolated RNA, all of it, was reverse transcribed, so expressed TCRB transcripts were what got sequenced. Clones were read by immunoSEQ multiplex PCR, and TCRdb kept only the in-frame ones, dropping some. Of 150,000 to 190,000 clones listed, about 8.1% are singletons. Sequenced sample: central memory CD4+ T cells from blood. The receptors were sampled from a man aged 18 to 29 in good health.

The sample holds many counts of this clone. This chain joins TRBV7-3 and TRBJ1-1, with D tentatively TRBD1 (5 bases). The CDR3 runs 13 residues. Trimming took 6 bases from V and 11 from J, leaving 19 bases between them. Germline-derived CDR1 and CDR2 are SGHTA and FQGTGA. The CDR3 bases are TGTGCCAGCAGTCTCCGAGAGGGAGGGGCTGCTTTCTTT. It codes for CASSLREGGAAFF.

This rearrangement joins TRBV18 to TRBJ2-1; TRBD2 is a possible D gene (5 bases). Trimming stripped 6 bases from V and 2 bases from J, with 20 bases between. There are 17 residues in the CDR3. Looked up from germline, CDR1 is KGHSH and CDR2 is LQKENI. This CDR3 reads CASSRLGLGSTYNEQFF. CDR3 DNA: TGTGCCAGCTCGCGATTAGGACTGGGGAGCACCTACAATGAGCAGTTCTTC.